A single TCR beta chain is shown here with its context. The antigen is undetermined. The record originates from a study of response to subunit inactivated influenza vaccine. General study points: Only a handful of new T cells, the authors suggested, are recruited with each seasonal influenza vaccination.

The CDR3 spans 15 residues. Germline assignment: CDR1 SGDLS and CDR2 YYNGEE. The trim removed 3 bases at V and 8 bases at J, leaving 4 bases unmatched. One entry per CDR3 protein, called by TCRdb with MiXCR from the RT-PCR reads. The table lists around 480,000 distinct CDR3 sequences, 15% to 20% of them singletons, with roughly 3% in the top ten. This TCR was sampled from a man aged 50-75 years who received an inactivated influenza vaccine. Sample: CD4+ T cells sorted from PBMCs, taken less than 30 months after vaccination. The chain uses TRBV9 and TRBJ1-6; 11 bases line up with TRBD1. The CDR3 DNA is TGTGCCAGCAGCGATAGGGGACAGGGGGATTCACCCCTCCACTTT. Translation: CASSDRGQGDSPLHF. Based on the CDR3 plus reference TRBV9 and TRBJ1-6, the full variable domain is DSGVTQTPKHLITATGQRVTLRCSPRSGDLSVYWYQQSLDQGLQFLIQYYNGEERAKGNILERFSAQQFPDLHSELNLSSLELGDSALYFCASSDRGQGDSPLHFGNGTRLTVT.